In its sample, the clone carrying this TCR beta chain was seen once. The sample originates from a study of OX40 agonist ivuxolimab in advanced cancers. V was pared by 2 bases and J by 4 bases, with 12 bases of the junction left unmatched. Germline-derived CDR1 and CDR2 are LGHNA and YSLEER. This CDR3 comprises 17 residues. Profiling relied on immunoSEQ multiplex PCR, and the TCRdb table lists in-frame clones only, not all of them. The repertoire includes roughly 80,000 clones, roughly 86% of them detected once, and about 6.9% sits in the top ten. Sequences were derived from CD4+ or CD8+ T cells sorted from blood, sampled in a trial of the OX40 agonist ivuxolimab. The rearrangement joins TRBV4-3 to TRBJ2-5, with TRBD1 identical over 8 bases. This TCR was sampled from an adult with an advanced solid tumor such as melanoma, head and neck, liver or kidney cancer. CDR3 amino acids: CASSQYLGQGWGETQYF. CDR3 bases: TGCGCCAGCAGCCAATATCTCGGACAGGGATGGGGAGAGACCCAGTACTTC.